One T cell receptor beta chain is described in this entry. The clone's antigen remains unknown. Per-nucleotide qualities are absent, and no much larger clonotype sits a single base away. Taken with the paper, the label for treatment or condition translates to: allogeneic hematopoietic cell transplantation with graft depleted of TCRalphabeta T cells and CD19 B cells. Transplant recipients were children who received TCRalphabeta/CD19-depleted allogeneic hematopoietic cell grafts. The CDR3 contains 16 residues, cysteine and phenylalanine counted. CDR3 DNA only is kept here, 48 bases in frame from base 1. The trim is 4 bases for V and 2 bases for J, with a gap of 19 bases between the germline ends. The germline V gene provides CDR1 SGHRS and CDR2 YFSETQ. The data were obtained in a study of T-cell reconstitution after alpha-beta-depleted transplantation in children (dated by TCRdb to 2016 to 2017). For the wider study: T-cell immune reconstitution after TCRalphabeta/CD19-depleted allogeneic hematopoietic cell transplantation in children was quantitatively tracked in the study by means of TCR repertoire profiling. The paper's findings and limits, for the study overall: In some patients, the high TCRbeta diversity seen at day 60 was put down to recipient T cells and intrathymic progenitors that had survived conditioning. Hyperexpanded clone frequencies declined over subsequent months; after one year, T-cell counts and TCRbeta diversity were mostly attributed to newly produced T cells. The apparently early recovery of alphabetaT-cell counts about two months after transplant reportedly depended on only several hundred rapidly expanded clones that came from non-depleted graft cells.

The library was made by PCR. These reads were obtained on an Illumina HiSeq 2500. TCR libraries were prepared with molecular barcoding, using unique molecular identifiers to normalize TCRbeta repertoire quantification. TCRdb took the public reads, trimmed them with fastp at Q25, ran MiXCR for clone calling and kept in-frame beta chains. Each entry merges the rows of one CDR3 protein and shows their most common DNA and genes. The sample data list about 120,000 distinct CDR3 sequences, and 23% of these were observed just once. The biggest ten clones account for roughly 10% of the sample. The sequencing used PBMCs, mostly from graft donor cells, collected 180 days after TCRalphabeta/CD19-depleted stem cell transplant. This clonotype was sampled from a male patient under 10 years old who had a stem cell transplant for chronic granulomatous disease, so the T cells may come from the graft donor. The rearrangement combines TRBV5-1 with TRBJ2-7, with a tentative D gene TRBD2 over 5 matching bases. The DNA sequence follows: TGCGCCAGCAGCACTGAGAGCCTAGCTCTCGCCTACGAGCAGTACTTC. Translated, it reads CASSTESLALAYEQYF.